This T cell receptor (beta chain) is from a study of blood T cells in healthy people across ages. Alongside a J-beta primer mix, a sample-barcoded 5' primer served in a second PCR lasting about 7 to 12 cycles. A single record per CDR3 protein comes from TCRdb applying MiXCR to the 5' RACE reads. Of 800,000 to 950,000 distinct CDR3 sequences listed, 25% to 30% were seen once; the top ten hold roughly a tenth. This clonotype has only a few counts. The CDR3 is 15 amino acids. CDR1 SQVTM and CDR2 ANQGSEA come from the germline V gene. V shed 0 bases and J shed 1 base, with 13 bases lying between them. These data also featured in a second study, about T cells of mothers and their children.

The clonotype was recovered from a woman aged 40 to 50 in good health. The material sequenced was blood. The chain is built from TRBV29-1 and TRBJ2-7, with D possibly being TRBD1 (6 bases). This chain's CDR3 is CSVEDRAGASYEQYF. CDR3 nucleotide sequence: TGCAGCGTTGAAGATAGGGCAGGGGCATCCTACGAGCAGTACTTC.